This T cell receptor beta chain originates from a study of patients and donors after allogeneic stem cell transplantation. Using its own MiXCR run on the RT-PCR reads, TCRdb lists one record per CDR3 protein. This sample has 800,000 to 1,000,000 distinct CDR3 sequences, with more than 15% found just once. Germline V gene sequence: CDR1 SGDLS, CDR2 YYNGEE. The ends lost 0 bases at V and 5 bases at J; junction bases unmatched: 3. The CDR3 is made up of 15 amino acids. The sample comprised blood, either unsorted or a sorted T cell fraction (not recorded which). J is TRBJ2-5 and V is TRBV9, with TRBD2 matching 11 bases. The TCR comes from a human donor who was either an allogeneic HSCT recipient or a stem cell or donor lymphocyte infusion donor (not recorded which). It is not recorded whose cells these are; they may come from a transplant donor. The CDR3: CASSVGLAGSETQYF. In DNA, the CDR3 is TGTGCCAGCAGCGTAGGACTAGCGGGGAGTGAGACCCAGTACTTC.